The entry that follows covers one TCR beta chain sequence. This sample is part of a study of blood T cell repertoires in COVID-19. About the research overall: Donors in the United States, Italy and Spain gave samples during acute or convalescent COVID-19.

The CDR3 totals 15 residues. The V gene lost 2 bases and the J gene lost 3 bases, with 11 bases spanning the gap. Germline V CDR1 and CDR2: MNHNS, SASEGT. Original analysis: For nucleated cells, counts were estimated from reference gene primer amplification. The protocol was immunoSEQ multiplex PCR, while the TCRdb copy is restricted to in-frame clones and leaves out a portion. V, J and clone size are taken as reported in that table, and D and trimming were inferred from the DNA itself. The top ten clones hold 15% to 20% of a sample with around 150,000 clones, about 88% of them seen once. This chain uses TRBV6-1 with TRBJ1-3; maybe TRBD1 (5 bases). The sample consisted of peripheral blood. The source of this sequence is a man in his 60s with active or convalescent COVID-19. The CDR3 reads CASSETGVFGNTIYF. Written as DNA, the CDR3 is TGTGCCAGCAGTGAAACAGGTGTTTTTGGAAACACCATATATTTT.